This TCR beta chain is drawn from a study of T cell changes during pregnancy in multiple sclerosis. V shed 0 bases and J shed 0 bases, with 10 bases lying between them. CDR3 size: 17 residues. Germline V CDR1 and CDR2: SGDLS, YYNGEE. The data were produced by immunoSEQ multiplex PCR, yet TCRdb's version contains in-frame clones alone and is incomplete. The top ten clones hold under 2% of a sample with some 54,000 clones, 93% of them seen once. The chain couples TRBV9 to TRBJ2-6; possible D gene TRBD2, 6 bases. The sample here was peripheral blood, taken after pregnancy. This receptor was taken from a female donor with multiple sclerosis, enrolled in a pregnancy study. CDR3 amino acids: CASSVGLASSGANVLTF. DNA for the CDR3: TGTGCCAGCAGCGTAGGGCTAGCGAGCTCTGGGGCCAACGTCCTGACTTTC.